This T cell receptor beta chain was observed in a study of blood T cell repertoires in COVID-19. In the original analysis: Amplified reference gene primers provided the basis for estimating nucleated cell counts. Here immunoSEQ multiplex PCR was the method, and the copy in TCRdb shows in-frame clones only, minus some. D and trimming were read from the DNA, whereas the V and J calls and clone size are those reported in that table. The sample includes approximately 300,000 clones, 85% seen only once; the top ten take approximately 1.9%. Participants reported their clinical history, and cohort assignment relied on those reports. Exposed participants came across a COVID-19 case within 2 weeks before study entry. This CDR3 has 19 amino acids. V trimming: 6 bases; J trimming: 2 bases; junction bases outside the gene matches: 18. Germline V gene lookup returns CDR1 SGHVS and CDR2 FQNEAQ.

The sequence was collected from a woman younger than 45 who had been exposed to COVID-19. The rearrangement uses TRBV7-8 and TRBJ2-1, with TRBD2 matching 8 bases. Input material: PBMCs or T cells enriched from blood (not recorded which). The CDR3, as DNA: TGTGCCAGCAGAAAGGGATTGGGTAGCGGGACCAAAACCTACAATGAGCAGTTCTTC. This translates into CASRKGLGSGTKTYNEQFF.